This entry lists 16 T cell receptor beta chains sequenced from one sample in a study of blood T cell repertoires in COVID-19. Profiling relied on immunoSEQ multiplex PCR, and the TCRdb table lists in-frame clones only, not all of them. Among 140,000 to 150,000 clones listed, around 88% were seen once. The source material was peripheral blood. These receptors all come from a man in his sixties with active or convalescent COVID-19.

This rearrangement joins TRBV7-8 to TRBJ2-1; 14 bases are shared with TRBD2. The ends lost 5 bases at V and 8 bases at J; junction bases unmatched: 5. From germline, CDR1 is SGHVS and CDR2 FQNEAQ. The CDR3 extends over 15 amino acids. CDR3 in amino acids: CASSRLAGGLYEQFF. DNA of the CDR3: TGTGCCAGCAGCCGACTAGCGGGGGGGCTCTATGAGCAGTTCTTC.

CDR3 bases: TGTGCCAGCAGTCCCCGACAGGGGTCGAGCAATCAGCCCCAGCATTTT. Its translation: CASSPRQGSSNQPQHF. The chain is built from TRBV28 and TRBJ1-5; TRBD1 matches at 8 bases. V shed 5 bases and J 1 base; nucleotides not matched to a gene: 7. The germline gives CDR1 MDHEN, CDR2 SYDVKM. The CDR3 extends over 16 amino acids.

This clone was found once. This chain connects TRBV9 to TRBJ2-6, with 9 bases that match TRBD2. This CDR3 has 18 amino acids. With 3 bases clipped from V and 0 bases from J, the junction kept 7 bases outside the gene matches. CDR1 is SGDLS, CDR2 YYNGEE, per germline. The CDR3 here is CASSGGLARISGANVLTF. DNA for the CDR3: TGTGCCAGCAGCGGTGGACTAGCGCGGATCTCTGGGGCCAACGTCCTGACTTTC. The full variable domain, rest sourced from reference TRBV9 and TRBJ2-6, is DSGVTQTPKHLITATGQRVTLRCSPRSGDLSVYWYQQSLDQGLQFLIQYYNGEERAKGNILERFSAQQFPDLHSELNLSSLELGDSALYFCASSGGLARISGANVLTFGAGSRLTVL.

The rearrangement uses TRBV7-3 and TRBJ1-1; 9 nucleotides match TRBD1. The CDR3 contains 16 residues. Germline trimming cut 1 base from V and 0 bases from J; bases unmatched to any gene: 3. Germline V gene sequence: CDR1 SGHTA, CDR2 FQGTGA. The CDR3 loop reads CASSLMGQGMNTEAFF. The CDR3 DNA follows: TGTGCCAGCAGCTTAATGGGACAGGGTATGAACACTGAAGCTTTCTTT.

This chain uses TRBV11-2 with TRBJ2-1; tentatively, D is TRBD2 (6 bases). CDR1 SGHAT and CDR2 FQNNGV come from the germline V gene. The V end lost 4 bases, the J end lost 6 bases, and 16 bases lay between the germline ends. The CDR3 is made up of 15 amino acids. The CDR3 loop is CASSSDSLGGNEQFF. The CDR3 coding sequence is TGTGCCAGCAGCTCGGACTCTTTGGGGGGCAATGAGCAGTTCTTC.

V usage is TRBV27 and J usage is TRBJ2-1, with 10 bases aligning to TRBD2. CDR1 is MNHEY, CDR2 SMNVEV, per germline (reference sequence). V was pared by 10 bases and J by 7 bases, with 10 bases of the junction left unmatched. CDR3 length: 14 amino acids. The CDR3 loop reads CATKRLAGINEQFF. In DNA form, the CDR3 reads TGTGCCACCAAAAGACTAGCGGGCATTAATGAGCAGTTCTTC.

This clone came up once. The V gene is TRBV6-5, the J gene TRBJ1-5; D unclear. The CDR3 extends over 14 amino acids. Germline V gene data show CDR1 as MNHEY and CDR2 as SVGAGI. V lost 6 bases and J 2 bases, leaving 11 bases between the germline ends. CDR3 coding DNA: TGTGCCAGCAGCCCCCTCACGGGCAATCAGCCCCAGCATTTT. It encodes CASSPLTGNQPQHF.

J is TRBJ2-7 and V is TRBV5-1; a possible D gene is TRBD1 (6 bases). CDR1 and CDR2 from the germline V gene are SGHRS and YFSETQ. This CDR3 comprises 15 residues. V lost 2 bases and J 2 bases, leaving 14 bases between the germline ends. The CDR3 DNA reads TGCGCCAGCAGCTTACAAGAGGGGGAACCCTACGAGCAGTACTTC. This codes for CASSLQEGEPYEQYF.

The chain employs TRBV30 and TRBJ2-3, with D perhaps TRBD2 (6 bases). This CDR3 is built from 15 residues. Trimming cost V 0 bases and J 4 bases, with 14 bases left between them. CDR1 and CDR2 from the germline V gene are GTSNPN and SVGIG (reference sequence). The CDR3 DNA reads as TGTGCCTGGAGTGTACGTCGCGGGGTTTCAGATACGCAGTATTTT. It codes for CAWSVRRGVSDTQYF.

The V and J genes are TRBV4-1 and TRBJ1-5; D gene ambiguous. The germline V and J ends were trimmed by 0 bases and 5 bases, with 5 bases remaining between them. Germline V gives CDR1 MGHRA, CDR2 YSYEKL. This CDR3 comprises 13 residues. CDR3 sequence reads: CASSQDRDQPQHF. In DNA form, the CDR3 reads TGCGCCAGCAGCCAAGATCGGGATCAGCCCCAGCATTTT.

The chain couples TRBV5-6 to TRBJ1-5; the D gene is possibly TRBD1 (5 bases). V was pared by 1 base and J by 3 bases, with 8 bases between. The CDR3 spans 14 residues. Looked up from germline, CDR1 is SGHDT and CDR2 is YYEEEE. The CDR3 DNA is TGTGCCAGCAGCTTGACAGGCTCCAATCAGCCCCAGCATTTT. Protein product: CASSLTGSNQPQHF.

This chain links TRBV4-3 with TRBJ1-2; possibly TRBD1 for D (5 bases). The CDR3 runs 14 residues. V dropped 0 bases and J dropped 7 bases, with 12 bases sitting between them. Germline-derived CDR1 and CDR2 are LGHNA and YSLEER. CDR3 DNA sequence: TGCGCCAGCAGCCAAGATTGGGGCAGCCTTGGCTACACCTTC. Amino acids: CASSQDWGSLGYTF.

This chain joins TRBV6-6 and TRBJ1-5, with TRBD1 matching 10 bases. The CDR3 is 15 residues long. Germline CDR1 is MNHNY and CDR2 is SVGAGI (reference sequence). Unmatched junction bases numbered 5, after V lost 7 bases and J lost 2 bases. The CDR3 DNA follows: TGTGCCAGCACCGGAGGACAGGGGGGCAATCAGCCCCAGCATTTT. This sequence encodes CASTGGQGGNQPQHF.

The chain recombines TRBV6-5 with TRBJ1-2; 10 bases fit TRBD1. CDR3 length equals 13 residues. V dropped 5 bases and J dropped 8; count of bases not matched to a gene: 5. CDR1 and CDR2 from the germline V gene are MNHEY and SVGAGI. The CDR3 here is CASSRQGAGGYTF. CDR3 in DNA: TGTGCCAGCAGTAGACAGGGGGCAGGGGGCTACACCTTC.

The rearrangement joins TRBV5-4 to TRBJ1-2; D is perhaps TRBD1 (5 bases). Trimming left V 2 bases short and J 0 bases short, with 8 bases between. Germline V gene data show CDR1 as SGHNT and CDR2 as YYREEE (reference sequence). CDR3 size: 14 residues. The CDR3 coding sequence is TGTGCCAGCAGCTTCGGGGGGTCTAACTATGGCTACACCTTC. It encodes CASSFGGSNYGYTF.

This clone was found once. The CDR3 protein is CASSPRTANTGELFF. In nucleotides, the CDR3 is TGTGCCAGCAGTCCTCGGACAGCAAACACCGGGGAGCTGTTTTTT. The chain couples TRBV28 to TRBJ2-2; TRBD1 is a possible D gene (6 bases). In germline, CDR1 is MDHEN, CDR2 SYDVKM. The V end lost 5 bases, the J end lost 2 bases, and 12 bases lay between the germline ends. The CDR3 consists of 15 residues.